This T cell receptor (beta chain) appears in the sequencing data of a study of shared clonotypes between healthy human individuals. Overall study: In total, the donors were two women and a few men aged 18 to 49. Study-level findings and limits: Unshared clonotypes carried lower generation probabilities than those common to all four donors. Sampling included only blood; tissue repertoires likely differ. Naive subsets, compared against memory subsets, generally had larger estimated richness values.

Worth noting for this clone: The antigen is undetermined.

This table comes from immunoSEQ multiplex PCR, and its TCRdb copy is limited to in-frame clones, with some not included. The sample has millions of clones, over 85% seen once. V shed 0 bases, J shed 5 bases, and the junction held 5 bases outside the gene matches. Germline assignment: CDR1 SGHNT and CDR2 YYREEE (reference sequence). This CDR3 spans 16 amino acids. The chain uses TRBV5-4 and TRBJ2-7; 13 bases are shared with TRBD2. The specimen sequenced was naive CD4+ T cells from PBMCs. As to subset: CD45RA+ positively selected. The receptor was derived from a man younger than 35 in good health. Some clones in this sample may be carry-over from other donors' samples. The CDR3 is CASSLGGLAGEDEQYF. The DNA of the CDR3 is TGTGCCAGCAGCTTGGGCGGACTAGCGGGAGAGGACGAGCAGTACTTC.